This T cell receptor beta chain was identified in a study of T cells in Graves' hyperthyroidism and ophthalmopathy. Between the trimmed V and J ends, which lost 1 base and 5 bases, there was a span of 9 bases. The CDR3 has 13 amino acids. Germline CDR1 LGHNA, CDR2 YSLEER. This clonotype was seen ten or more times. Researchers amplified the TCR beta CDR3 regions from RNA transcripts. The study used the HTBI primer set for a first-round RT-PCR of the TCR CDR3. TCRdb reprocessed the multiplex PCR reads via MiXCR and lists one record per CDR3 protein. The profile shows about 400,000 distinct CDR3 sequences, roughly 14% of them singletons. Predating any ophthalmopathy symptoms, the blood sample was taken at first hyperthyroidism diagnosis.

This receptor was identified in a woman younger than 30 with Graves' hyperthyroidism that later progressed to Graves' ophthalmopathy. Material for sequencing was blood. V gene TRBV4-3 combines with J gene TRBJ2-7; possible D gene TRBD2, 6 bases. CDR3 in amino acids: CASSQGGGNEQYF. CDR3 sequence (DNA): TGCGCCAGCAGCCAAGGTGGGGGGAACGAGCAGTACTTC.